This T cell receptor beta chain was profiled in a study of T cell responses to AZD1222 COVID-19 vaccine. Study-wide results and limits: Unmutated variant regions are reportedly the target of nearly half of TCRs that are spike-specific. Along spike, vaccine-associated CD4 TCRs were found throughout, with dominance at 160-218 and 743-854. Seropositive at baseline were only five or six AZD1222 recipients.

With respect to this clone: What it binds is not known.

The V end was cut by 6 bases, the J end by 0 bases, with 5 bases between. Per germline, CDR1 MDHEN and CDR2 SYDVKM. The CDR3 loop spans 12 amino acids. Using immunoSEQ multiplex PCR, the repertoire was profiled, and TCRdb retains in-frame clones only, with some absent. The sample lists under 70,000 clones; approximately 80% were seen once. The sample consisted of peripheral blood, taken on day 0 of AZD1222 vaccination. The source is an adult in good health. The chain has TRBV28 and TRBJ1-1; D gene unclear. The CDR3 is CASSVMNTEAFF. The CDR3 nucleotides are TGTGCCAGCAGCGTTATGAACACTGAAGCTTTCTTT.